These 8 T cell receptor beta chains were sequenced from one sample in a study of T cell responses to AZD1222 COVID-19 vaccine. Sequencing used immunoSEQ multiplex PCR; TCRdb keeps in-frame clones, though not all of them. The table has about 160,000 clones, about 90% seen once. The specimen was peripheral blood, collected on day 0 of AZD1222 vaccination. The source of these receptors is an adult in good health.

The genes are TRBV28 and TRBJ1-1; D possibly corresponds to TRBD1 (5 bases). V was clipped by 6 bases and J by 1 base, with 12 bases between them. The CDR3 totals 14 residues. CDR1 is MDHEN, CDR2 SYDVKM, per germline. The CDR3 sequence is CASSLTGPNTEAFF. The CDR3 nucleotides are TGTGCCAGCAGCCTAACGGGGCCGAACACTGAAGCTTTCTTT.

This clone was observed once. This chain connects TRBV7-9 to TRBJ1-2; the D is unclear. V was shortened by 5 bases and J by 4 bases, with 17 bases between the two germline ends. CDR1 and CDR2 from the germline V gene are SEHNR and FQNEAQ (reference sequence). The CDR3 runs to 15 residues. This CDR3 reads CASSIGGVGFYGYTF. CDR3 DNA: TGTGCCAGCAGCATCGGCGGGGTAGGCTTCTATGGCTACACCTTC.

This rearrangement joins TRBV28 to TRBJ2-1, with 11 bases aligning to TRBD2. CDR3 length: 15 residues. CDR1 MDHEN and CDR2 SYDVKM come from the germline V gene. The V gene end was trimmed by 5 bases and the J gene end by 4 bases; junction bases not matched to a gene: 4. The CDR3 loop is CASSLGTSGYNEQFF. CDR3 DNA: TGTGCCAGCAGTCTGGGGACTAGCGGATACAATGAGCAGTTCTTC.

This sequence joins TRBV15 and TRBJ1-5, with 7 positions matching TRBD1. This CDR3 spans 14 amino acids. CDR1 LNHNV and CDR2 YYDKDF come from the germline V gene (reference sequence). V shed 4 bases, J shed 3 bases, and the junction held 3 bases outside the gene matches. DNA of the CDR3: TGTGCCACCAGCACGACAGGGTACAATCAGCCCCAGCATTTT. This encodes CATSTTGYNQPQHF.

This chain connects TRBV27 to TRBJ2-1; tentative D call: TRBD2 (5 bases). The V gene lost 3 bases and the J gene lost 12 bases, with 12 bases spanning the gap. This CDR3 contains 12 residues. CDR1 and CDR2 (germline): MNHEY, SMNVEV (reference sequence). The CDR3 sequence: CASSFRSGVQFF. DNA for the CDR3: TGTGCCAGCAGTTTTCGGAGCGGTGTGCAGTTCTTC.

The chain joins TRBV6-5 to TRBJ1-1; D unclear. V was cut by 8 bases and J by 5 bases, with 15 bases left in between. The CDR3 sequence is 13 residues long. From germline, CDR1 is MNHEY and CDR2 SVGAGI. The CDR3 spells CASFTTMGTEAFF. The CDR3 coding sequence is TGTGCCAGCTTCACGACTATGGGAACTGAAGCTTTCTTT.

The J gene is TRBJ2-3, the V gene TRBV11-2; D is unresolved. Per the germline V gene, CDR1 is SGHAT and CDR2 is FQNNGV. This CDR3 is built from 15 residues. V lost 1 base to trimming and J lost 0 bases, with 8 bases between them. The CDR3 region is CASSLAVSSTDTQYF. DNA of the CDR3: TGTGCCAGCAGCTTAGCTGTCTCAAGCACAGATACGCAGTATTTT.

V and J are TRBV6-5 and TRBJ1-2; weak D call: TRBD1 (5 bases). CDR3 length equals 13 residues. Germline CDR1 MNHEY, CDR2 SVGAGI. Trimming cost V 6 bases and J 4 bases, with 12 bases left between them. The CDR3 protein is CASRNGGGYGYTF. CDR3 sequence (DNA): TGTGCCAGCAGGAATGGTGGGGGCTATGGCTACACCTTC.